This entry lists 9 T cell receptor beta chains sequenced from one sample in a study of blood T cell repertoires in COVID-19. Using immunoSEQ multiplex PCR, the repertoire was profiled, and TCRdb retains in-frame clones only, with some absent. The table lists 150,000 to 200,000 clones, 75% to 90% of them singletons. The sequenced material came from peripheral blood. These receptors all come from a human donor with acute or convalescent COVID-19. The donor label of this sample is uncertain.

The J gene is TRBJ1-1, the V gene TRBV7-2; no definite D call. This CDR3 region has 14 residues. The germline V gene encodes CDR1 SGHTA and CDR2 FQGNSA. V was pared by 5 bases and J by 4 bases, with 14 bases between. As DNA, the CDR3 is TGTGCCAGCAGCCCCCCCGGGGTTCGCACTGAAGCTTTCTTT. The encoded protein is CASSPPGVRTEAFF.

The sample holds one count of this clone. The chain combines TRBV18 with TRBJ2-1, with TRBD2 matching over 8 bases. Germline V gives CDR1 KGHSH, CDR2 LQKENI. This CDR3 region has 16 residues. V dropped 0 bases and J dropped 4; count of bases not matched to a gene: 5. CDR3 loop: CASSPPGTRSYNEQFF. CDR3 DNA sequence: TGTGCCAGCTCACCACCCGGGACTAGATCATACAATGAGCAGTTCTTC.

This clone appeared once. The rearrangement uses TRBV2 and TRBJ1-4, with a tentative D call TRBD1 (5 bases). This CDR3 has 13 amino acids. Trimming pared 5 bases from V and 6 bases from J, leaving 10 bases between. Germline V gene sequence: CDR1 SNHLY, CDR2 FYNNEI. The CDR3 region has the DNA TGTGCCAGCAGTAAGGACACCTATGAAAAACTGTTTTTT. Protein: CASSKDTYEKLFF. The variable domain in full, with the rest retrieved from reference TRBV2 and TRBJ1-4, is EPEVTQTPSHQVTQMGQEVILRCVPISNHLYFYWYRQILGQKVEFLVSFYNNEISEKSEIFDDQFSVERPDGSNFTLKIRSTKLEDSAMYFCASSKDTYEKLFFGSGTQLSVL.

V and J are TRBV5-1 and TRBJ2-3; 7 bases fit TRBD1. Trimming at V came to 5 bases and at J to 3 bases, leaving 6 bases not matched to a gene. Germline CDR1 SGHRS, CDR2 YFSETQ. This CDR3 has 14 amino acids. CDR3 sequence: CASSTGTVTDTQYF. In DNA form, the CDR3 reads TGCGCCAGCAGTACCGGGACAGTAACAGATACGCAGTATTTT.

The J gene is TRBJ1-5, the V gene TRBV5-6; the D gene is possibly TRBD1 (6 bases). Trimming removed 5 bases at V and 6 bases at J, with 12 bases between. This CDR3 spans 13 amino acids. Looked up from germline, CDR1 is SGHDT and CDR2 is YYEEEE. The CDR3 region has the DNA TGTGCCAGCAGTCGAGGGGGAGTTCAGCCCCAGCATTTT. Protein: CASSRGGVQPQHF.

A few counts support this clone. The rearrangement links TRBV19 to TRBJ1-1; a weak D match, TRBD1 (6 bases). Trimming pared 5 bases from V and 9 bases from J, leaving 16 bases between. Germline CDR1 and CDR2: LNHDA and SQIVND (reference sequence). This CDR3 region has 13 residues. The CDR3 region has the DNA TGTGCCAGTAGTGACAGGCCCGAGTCCCAAGCTTTCTTT. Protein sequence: CASSDRPESQAFF.

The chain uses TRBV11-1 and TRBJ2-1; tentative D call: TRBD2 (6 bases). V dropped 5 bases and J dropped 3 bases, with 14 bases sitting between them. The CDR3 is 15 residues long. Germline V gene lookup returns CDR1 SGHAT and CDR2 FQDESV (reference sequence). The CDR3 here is CASSLGGQIYNEQFF. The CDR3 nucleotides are TGTGCCAGCAGCCTCGGAGGGCAAATCTACAATGAGCAGTTCTTC.

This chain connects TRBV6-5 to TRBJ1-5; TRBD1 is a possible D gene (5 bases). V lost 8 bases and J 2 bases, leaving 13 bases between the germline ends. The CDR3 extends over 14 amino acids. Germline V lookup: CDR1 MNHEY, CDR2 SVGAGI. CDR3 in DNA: TGTGCCAGCCAGGGTCCAGGGCGCAATCAGCCCCAGCATTTT. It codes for CASQGPGRNQPQHF.

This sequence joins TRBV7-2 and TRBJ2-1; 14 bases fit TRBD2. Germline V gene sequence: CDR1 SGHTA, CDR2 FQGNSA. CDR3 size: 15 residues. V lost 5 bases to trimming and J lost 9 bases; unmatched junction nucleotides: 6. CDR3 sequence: CASSAGTSGGGEQFF. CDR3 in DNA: TGTGCCAGCAGCGCCGGGACTAGCGGGGGCGGTGAGCAGTTCTTC.